Below, 28 T cell receptor beta chains from the same sample are listed, as sequenced in a study of preoperative IRX-2 immunotherapy in early breast cancer. Generated by immunoSEQ multiplex PCR, the TCRdb table keeps only in-frame clones and is missing some. The sample comprises more than 35,000 clones, about 72% of which are singletons, and roughly 1.2% rests with the top ten. Treatment reported: preoperative locoregional IRX-2 cytokine immunotherapy. This material consisted of tumor tissue, taken after IRX-2 immunotherapy. Receptors originate from a human donor with breast cancer.

The V call is TRBV7-7, the J call TRBJ2-1, with D perhaps assigned TRBD1 or TRBD2 (6 bases each). The CDR3 totals 15 residues. With 3 bases removed from V and 3 bases from J, the gap between germline ends came to 12 bases. Germline CDR1 SSHAT, CDR2 FNYEAQ (reference sequence). This CDR3 is CASSFLGGDYNEQFF. The CDR3 nucleotides are TGTGCCAGCAGCTTCTTGGGGGGCGACTACAATGAGCAGTTCTTC.

The rearrangement joins TRBV29-1 to TRBJ2-7; perhaps TRBD2 as D (7 bases). The CDR3 is 17 residues long. Trimming shortened V by 5 bases and J by 0 bases, and 23 bases separated the two germline ends. The V gene's germline CDR1 is SQVTM and CDR2 ANQGSEA. The CDR3, as DNA: TGCAGCGTTACTCCGGACAGCTACAGCGGGGCCTCCTACGAGCAGTACTTC. Translating it yields CSVTPDSYSGASYEQYF.

The chain links TRBV28 to TRBJ2-7; TRBD1 or TRBD2 may be the D gene (6 bases each). Trimming left V 6 bases short and J 6 bases short, with 12 bases between. Germline V gene lookup returns CDR1 MDHEN and CDR2 SYDVKM. The CDR3 is 12 residues long. The CDR3 coding sequence is TGTGCCAGCAGCCTAGGGGGGAGCGAGCAGTACTTC. It codes for CASSLGGSEQYF.

The V and J genes are TRBV18 and TRBJ1-4; tentatively, D is TRBD1 (6 bases). Germline V lookup: CDR1 KGHSH, CDR2 LQKENI. The CDR3 contains 16 residues. V lost 2 bases and J lost 4, with 14 bases in between. The CDR3 DNA follows: TGTGCCAGCTCACCAGGGTTGGGACAACTTAATGAAAAACTGTTTTTT. Translation: CASSPGLGQLNEKLFF.

This chain connects TRBV6-8 to TRBJ1-4; TRBD1 might be the D (5 bases). The germline CDR1 and CDR2 sequences are MNHGY and SAAAGT. CDR3 size: 14 residues. V dropped 7 bases and J dropped 5 bases, with 14 bases sitting between them. The CDR3 loop reads CASNLPGTNEKLFF. DNA of the CDR3: TGTGCCAGCAACCTCCCAGGGACGAATGAAAAACTGTTTTTT.

The table lists this clone with a few counts. The chain is built from TRBV7-6 and TRBJ2-5, with 9 nucleotides matching TRBD2. Germline CDR1 and CDR2: SGHVS and FNYEAQ. Unmatched junction bases numbered 8, after V lost 1 base and J lost 5 bases. The CDR3 runs to 16 residues. Here the CDR3 reads CASSLGGLAGRETQYF. The CDR3 nucleotides read TGTGCCAGCAGCTTAGGAGGGCTAGCGGGACGTGAGACCCAGTACTTC.

The V call is TRBV7-1, the J call TRBJ2-3; 11 positions match TRBD2. TRBV7-1 is recorded as an ORF, its role being uncertain. Unmatched junction bases numbered 8, after V lost 5 bases and J lost 1 base. CDR3 length: 17 amino acids. For the CDR3, the DNA is TGTGCCAGCAGCCGAAGACTAGCGGGGATTGGCACAGATACGCAGTATTTT. Translated, it gives CASSRRLAGIGTDTQYF.

This clone was observed a single time. The chain is built from TRBV4-1 and TRBJ2-1; maybe TRBD2 (6 bases). Trimming stripped 1 base from V and 13 bases from J, with 14 bases between. CDR3 length equals 13 residues. CDR1 MGHRA and CDR2 YSYEKL come from the germline V gene. CDR3 protein: CASSQGIRLGQFF. As DNA, the CDR3 is TGCGCCAGCAGCCAAGGCATCCGACTAGGTCAGTTCTTC.

This clone was detected only once. The chain links TRBV15 to TRBJ2-7; 9 bases are a match to TRBD1. Germline V gene lookup returns CDR1 LNHNV and CDR2 YYDKDF (reference sequence). The CDR3 contains 15 residues. The V segment lost 1 base and the J segment 6 bases; nucleotides outside the gene matches: 7. The CDR3 DNA reads TGTGCCACCAGCAGAGGGACAGGGGTCGTCGGCGAGCAGTACTTC. It translates to CATSRGTGVVGEQYF.

This clone was detected a few times. The genes are TRBV6-8 and TRBJ1-4; D is unresolved. Germline lookup yields CDR1 MNHGY and CDR2 SAAAGT. The CDR3 is made up of 14 amino acids. V lost 2 bases and J 6 bases, leaving 10 bases between the germline ends. CDR3 DNA: TGTGCCAGCAGTTACCGGCCCCGCGATGAAAAACTGTTTTTT. Translation: CASSYRPRDEKLFF.

The rearrangement links TRBV19 to TRBJ2-2, with 9 bases aligning to TRBD1. The CDR3 consists of 17 residues. J was trimmed by 3 bases and V by 5 bases; bases with no gene match: 10. Germline V CDR1 and CDR2: LNHDA, SQIVND (reference sequence). CDR3 sequence reads: CASSPLTGGWDTGELFF. DNA of the CDR3: TGTGCCAGTAGTCCCCTCACAGGGGGCTGGGACACCGGGGAGCTGTTTTTT. The whole variable domain, filled in from reference TRBV19 and TRBJ2-2, reads DGGITQSPKYLFRKEGQNVTLSCEQNLNHDAMYWYRQDPGQGLRLIYYSQIVNDFQKGDIAEGYSVSREKKESFPLTVTSAQKNPTAFYLCASSPLTGGWDTGELFFGEGSRLTVL.

This clone was recorded a few times. The CDR3 bases are TGTGCCAGCAGTATGGCAGGGGGACCTTACGAGCAGTACTTC. It codes for CASSMAGGPYEQYF. The rearrangement uses TRBV6-8 and TRBJ2-7; 7 nucleotides align to TRBD1. CDR1 MNHGY and CDR2 SAAAGT come from the germline V gene. The CDR3 has 14 amino acids. V gave up 5 bases and J gave up 4 bases; unmatched junction bases: 8.

This chain uses TRBV7-7 with TRBJ1-5; TRBD1 matches at 7 bases. The ends lost 2 bases at V and 6 bases at J; junction bases unmatched: 7. Germline V lookup: CDR1 SSHAT, CDR2 FNYEAQ (reference sequence). The CDR3 is made up of 15 amino acids. CDR3 DNA: TGTGCCAGCAGCTTAACGAAGCAGGGGGGTCAGCCCCAGCATTTT. It specifies CASSLTKQGGQPQHF.

The chain combines TRBV19 with TRBJ1-1; D call uncertain. CDR1 and CDR2 from the germline V gene are LNHDA and SQIVND (reference sequence). The length of the CDR3 is 15 residues. Deletions cut 4 bases from V and 2 bases from J, with 14 bases between. Written as DNA, the CDR3 is TGTGCCAGTAGTAGAGGAGGATCCCTAAACACTGAAGCTTTCTTT. Its protein product is CASSRGGSLNTEAFF.

The rearrangement joins TRBV7-1 to TRBJ2-3; D might be TRBD2 (6 bases). TRBV7-1 is known as an ORF, though its function is uncertain. Trimming removed 3 bases at V and 0 bases at J, with 13 bases between. The CDR3 totals 16 residues. CDR3 in DNA: TGTGCCAGCAGCTCGGGGACGGGGACTAGCACAGATACGCAGTATTTT. Encoded protein: CASSSGTGTSTDTQYF.

A few counts support this clone. Other DNA sequences in the same sample also yield this CDR3. CDR3 residues: CASSLGGGTDTQYF. As DNA, the CDR3 is TGCGCCAGCAGCTTGGGCGGGGGCACAGATACGCAGTATTTT. The V gene is TRBV5-1, the J gene TRBJ2-3, with D possibly being TRBD2 (6 bases). Between the trimmed V and J ends, which lost 0 bases and 1 base, there was a span of 6 bases. This CDR3 comprises 14 residues. Germline V lookup: CDR1 SGHRS, CDR2 YFSETQ. The entire variable domain, with the rest obtained from reference TRBV5-1 and TRBJ2-3, is as follows: KAGVTQTPRYLIKTRGQQVTLSCSPISGHRSVSWYQQTPGQGLQFLFEYFSETQRNKGNFPGRFSGRQFSNSRSEMNVSTLELGDSALYLCASSLGGGTDTQYFGPGTRLTVL.

This chain connects TRBV5-1 to TRBJ2-5; D gene unclear. This CDR3 region has 14 residues. Trimming cost V 0 bases and J 6 bases, with 12 bases left between them. Germline V CDR1 and CDR2: SGHRS, YFSETQ. As DNA, the CDR3 is TGCGCCAGCAGCTTGGCAGACCGGCCCAAGACCCAGTACTTC. It encodes CASSLADRPKTQYF.

CDR3 sequence (DNA): TGTGCCAGCAGCTTGTCTAGTGGATCTAGCGGCACAGATACGCAGTATTTT. Amino acid sequence: CASSLSSGSSGTDTQYF. This chain joins TRBV7-5 and TRBJ2-3; TRBD2 reflects the table's D call only, with no check against the DNA. TRBV7-5 is reported as a pseudogene. The CDR3 contains 17 residues.

The chain has TRBV4-1 and TRBJ2-2; D may be TRBD2 (5 bases). V dropped 1 base and J dropped 8 bases, with 11 bases sitting between them. This CDR3 contains 14 residues. Germline loops: CDR1 MGHRA, CDR2 YSYEKL. As DNA, the CDR3 is TGCGCCAGCAGCCAAGCCCTGGACTGGGGGGAGCTGTTTTTT. Translation: CASSQALDWGELFF.

V is TRBV28 and J is TRBJ1-2; D not certain. The ends were cut back, 3 bases at V and 1 base at J, with 6 bases in the middle. Germline CDR1 is MDHEN and CDR2 is SYDVKM. The CDR3 loop spans 13 amino acids. The DNA for the CDR3 is TGTGCCAGCAGTTTCGGGGTTAACTATGGCTACACCTTC. Protein: CASSFGVNYGYTF.

The genes are TRBV28 and TRBJ1-1; 9 nucleotides align to TRBD1. Trimming at V came to 4 bases and at J to 1 base, leaving 10 bases not matched to a gene. Germline V lookup: CDR1 MDHEN, CDR2 SYDVKM. The CDR3 consists of 17 residues. The CDR3 is CASSSPGDRGGNTEAFF. In nucleotides, the CDR3 is TGTGCCAGCAGTTCCCCAGGAGACAGGGGGGGGAACACTGAAGCTTTCTTT.

The rearrangement links TRBV11-3 to TRBJ2-7; maybe TRBD1 (6 bases). V was trimmed by 4 bases and J by 3 bases, leaving 16 bases between them. The CDR3 is 15 amino acids. The germline CDR1 and CDR2 sequences are SGHNT and YENEEA. In nucleotides, the CDR3 is TGTGCCAGCAGCTGGGGGAGACAGGCGGACTACGAGCAGTACTTC. Protein: CASSWGRQADYEQYF.

The rearrangement links TRBV5-1 to TRBJ2-5, with 10 nucleotides matching TRBD2. Trimming at V came to 0 bases and at J to 4 bases, leaving 3 bases not matched to a gene. This CDR3 region has 15 residues. Germline V gene lookup returns CDR1 SGHRS and CDR2 YFSETQ. This chain's CDR3 is CASSLGLAGVETQYF. DNA of the CDR3: TGCGCCAGCAGCTTGGGGCTAGCGGGGGTAGAGACCCAGTACTTC.

The chain couples TRBV14 to TRBJ1-6; D ambiguous. The CDR3 has 17 residues. Germline CDR1 SGHDN, CDR2 FVKESK. V lost 1 base, J lost 7 bases, and 17 bases lay in between. The CDR3 sequence: CASSQGALRVPNSPLHF. CDR3 DNA sequence: TGTGCCAGCAGCCAAGGGGCGTTACGGGTTCCAAATTCACCCCTCCACTTT.

The chain carries TRBV29-1 and TRBJ2-6; D unclear. Trimming shortened V by 0 bases and J by 1 base, and 10 bases separated the two germline ends. In germline, CDR1 is SQVTM, CDR2 ANQGSEA. The CDR3 runs 16 residues. CDR3 sequence reads: CSVEDMRLSGANVLTF. Written as DNA, the CDR3 is TGCAGCGTTGAAGATATGCGACTTTCTGGGGCCAACGTCCTGACTTTC.

This clone has a handful of counts. V gene TRBV18 combines with J gene TRBJ1-1; D unclear. The CDR3 is 14 amino acids. CDR1 and CDR2 from the germline V gene are KGHSH and LQKENI. V was clipped by 2 bases and J by 1 base, with 8 bases between them. As DNA, the CDR3 is TGTGCCAGCTCACCATTTCCAGGGAACACTGAAGCTTTCTTT. Translating gives CASSPFPGNTEAFF. The entire variable domain, with the rest obtained from reference TRBV18 and TRBJ1-1, is as follows: NAGVMQNPRHLVRRRGQEARLRCSPMKGHSHVYWYRQLPEEGLKFMVYLQKENIIDESGMPKERFSAEFPKEGPSILRIQQVVRGDSAAYFCASSPFPGNTEAFFGQGTRLTVV.

The chain recombines TRBV6-8 with TRBJ2-7; 13 positions agree with TRBD2. Trimming removed 6 bases from V and 4 bases from J; junction bases left unmatched: 6. Germline assignment: CDR1 MNHGY and CDR2 SAAAGT. The CDR3 runs 15 residues. CDR3 region: CASRRRLAGGYEQYF. DNA for the CDR3: TGTGCCAGCAGGCGTCGACTAGCGGGAGGTTACGAGCAGTACTTC.

A word on this clone: Its ends do not fully match the called genes, so a read error is possible. The chain is built from TRBV6-4 and TRBJ2-1, with D possibly matching TRBD1 (6 bases). CDR1 and CDR2 (germline): MRHNA, SNTAGT. CDR3 length equals 14 residues. CDR3 nucleotide sequence: TGTGCCATCAGTGATCGAAGGGGGAGTCATGAGCAGTTCTTC. Encoded protein: CAISDRRGSHEQFF.